Only a few counts were recorded for the clone carrying this TCR beta chain. Its antigen is not identified. This sample was included in a study of T-cell memory formation after mild COVID-19. Findings and caveats of the study: Clones that contracted from day 15 to 85 were balanced CD4/CD8, while later expanders leaned CD4+. For second-wave clones that peaked at day 37, SARS-CoV-2 specificity went unverified.

CDR3 length equals 15 residues. V gave up 3 bases and J gave up 10 bases, with 16 bases separating them. One entry per CDR3 protein, called by TCRdb with MiXCR from the 5' RACE reads. The table lists roughly 600,000 distinct CDR3 sequences, 15% to 20% of them singletons, with about 12% in the top ten. The TCR sequence derives from an adult woman who had mild COVID-19 (a few samples of this study predate the infection). Cell type and time point are not known. Sequences were obtained from PBMCs or a T cell subset sorted from them (not recorded which). This rearrangement joins TRBV12-3 or TRBV12-4 to TRBJ1-6; D is undetermined. DNA for the CDR3: TGTGCCAGCAGTTTCGCTACGGGTTTAGGGTCACCCCTCCACTTT. It translates to CASSFATGLGSPLHF.